This T cell receptor beta chain was sequenced during a study of glioma-infiltrating T cells after dendritic cell vaccination. The sample's time point: after dendritic cell vaccination, including at tumor progression/relapse. Blood PBMC samples: pre-vaccination, two weeks post third vaccination, and at tumor progression. Data came from immunoSEQ multiplex PCR; TCRdb stores just in-frame clones and leaves some out. This repertoire shows around 60,000 clones, about 89% found once; its top ten account for roughly 11%. The sequence came from a human donor with glioblastoma. The material sequenced was blood, taken after dendritic cell vaccination.

CDR3 coding DNA: TGTGCCAGCAGTCCTAGCGGGGGAGGATCCGGGGAGCTGTTTTTT. This translates into CASSPSGGGSGELFF. The genes are TRBV6-4 and TRBJ2-2; TRBD2 matches 10 bases. This CDR3 spans 15 amino acids. Germline V gene data show CDR1 as MRHNA and CDR2 as SNTAGT. V shed 5 bases and J 6 bases; nucleotides not matched to a gene: 6.